Listed here are 3 T cell receptor beta chains from one sample, sequenced in a study of control samples from healthy donors and cancer patients. Sequencing was performed with immunoSEQ multiplex PCR; in TCRdb, only in-frame clones are kept and a portion is missing. The sample shows approximately 190,000 clones, and more than 2% sits with its ten largest clones. Material: blood. These receptors all stem from a woman younger than 45 in good health.

The chain links TRBV12-3 or TRBV12-4 to TRBJ2-7; 7 bases align to TRBD1. The CDR3 has 13 residues. V was clipped by 4 bases and J by 3 bases; unmatched bases: 3. The DNA of the CDR3 is TGTGCCAGCAGTTGGGACAGAGACTACGAGCAGTACTTC. It codes for CASSWDRDYEQYF.

The chain couples TRBV5-6 to TRBJ2-5; D gene ambiguous. This CDR3 spans 12 amino acids. Looked up from germline, CDR1 is SGHDT and CDR2 is YYEEEE. The V gene lost 0 bases and the J gene lost 12 bases, with 12 bases spanning the gap. The CDR3 nucleotides are TGTGCCAGCAGCTTGGGTGCCACTCTTAAGTACTTC. Its protein product is CASSLGATLKYF. The full variable domain, its missing parts supplied by reference TRBV5-6 and TRBJ2-5, is DAGVTQSPTHLIKTRGQQVTLRCSPKSGHDTVSWYQQALGQGPQFIFQYYEEEERQRGNFPDRFSGHQFPNYSSELNVNALLLGDSALYLCASSLGATLKYFGPGTRLLVL.

The chain joins TRBV6-6 to TRBJ1-1, with D possibly matching TRBD1 (6 bases). The V gene lost 0 bases and the J gene lost 10 bases, with 15 bases spanning the gap. CDR3 size: 14 residues. Germline V gene lookup returns CDR1 MNHNY and CDR2 SVGAGI (reference sequence). The CDR3 nucleotides are TGTGCCAGCAGTTACTCGGGAACCGTACAGGGAGCTTTCTTT. Encoded protein: CASSYSGTVQGAFF.